This TCR beta chain is drawn from a study of regulatory T cells in long-lasting Graves disease. About the study: Antithyroid drugs had been given to newly diagnosed Graves' patients for under 3 months. Findings of the study overall: Whereas new patients shared some 970 public clonotypes, persistent patients shared more, at under 3,500.

Library construction for TCR beta used iRepertoire HTBI primers and Arm-PCR of CDR3 regions. TCRdb processed the multiplex PCR reads anew with MiXCR; each CDR3 protein has one entry. Here the sample spans 360,000 or so distinct CDR3 sequences, around 15% being singletons. This clonotype was counted ten times or more. Antigen unknown. CDR1 and CDR2 (germline): GTSNPN, SVGIG (reference sequence). V lost 3 bases, J lost 0 bases, and 6 bases lay in between. This CDR3 is built from 13 residues. Time point here: newly diagnosed GD, antithyroid drugs for less than 3 months. PBMC-extracted RNA yielded the TCR library. These sequences were also reported in another study, on T cells in Graves' hyperthyroidism and ophthalmopathy. In that study: Primed by the HTBI set, a first-round RT-PCR was run on the TCR CDR3.

Sequencing was performed on peripheral blood mononuclear cells (PBMCs), taken at new diagnosis, from a patient treated with antithyroid drugs. This clonotype was sampled from a woman aged 18-35 years with Graves disease. The genes are TRBV30 and TRBJ1-3; D is unresolved. The CDR3 reads CAWRVLSGNTIYF. In nucleotides, the CDR3 is TGTGCCTGGAGGGTTCTCTCTGGAAACACCATATATTTT.